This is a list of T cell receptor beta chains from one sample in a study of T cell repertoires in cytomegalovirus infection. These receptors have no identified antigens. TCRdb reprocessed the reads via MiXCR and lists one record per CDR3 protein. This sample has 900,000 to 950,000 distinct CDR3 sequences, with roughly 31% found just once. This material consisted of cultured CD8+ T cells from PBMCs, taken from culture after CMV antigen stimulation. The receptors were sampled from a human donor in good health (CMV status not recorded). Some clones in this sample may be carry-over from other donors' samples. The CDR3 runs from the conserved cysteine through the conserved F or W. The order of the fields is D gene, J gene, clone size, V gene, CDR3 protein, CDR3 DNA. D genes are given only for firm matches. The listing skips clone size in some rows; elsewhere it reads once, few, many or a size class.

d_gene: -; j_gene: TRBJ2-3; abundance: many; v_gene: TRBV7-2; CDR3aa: CASSLWGLDTQYF; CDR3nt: TGTGCCAGCAGCTTATGGGGCCTGGATACGCAGTATTTT
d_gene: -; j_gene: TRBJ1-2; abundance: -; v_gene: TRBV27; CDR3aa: CASSFNRPRGSYYGYTF; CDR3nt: TGTGCCAGCAGTTTTAATCGTCCCAGGGGCTCCTACTATGGCTACACCTTC
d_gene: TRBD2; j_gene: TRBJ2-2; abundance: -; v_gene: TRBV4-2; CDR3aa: CASSPEGSSGGMTGELFF; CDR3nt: TGTGCCAGCAGCCCAGAGGGTTCGAGCGGGGGAATGACCGGGGAGCTGTTTTTT
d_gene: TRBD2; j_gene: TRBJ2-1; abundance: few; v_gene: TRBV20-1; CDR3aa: CSARDEAGGEYEQFF; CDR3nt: TGCAGTGCTAGAGATGAAGCGGGGGGAGAGTATGAGCAGTTCTTC
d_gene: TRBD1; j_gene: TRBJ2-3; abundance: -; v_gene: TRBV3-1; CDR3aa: CASSQDGTAYTSTDTQYF; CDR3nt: TGTGCCAGCAGCCAAGATGGGACAGCGTATACTAGCACAGATACGCAGTATTTT
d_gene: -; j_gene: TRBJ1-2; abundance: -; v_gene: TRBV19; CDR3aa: CASSFKSGYGYTF; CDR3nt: TGTGCCAGTAGCTTCAAATCGGGTTATGGCTACACCTTC
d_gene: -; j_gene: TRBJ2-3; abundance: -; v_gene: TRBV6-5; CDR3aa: CASSRTGADTDTQYF; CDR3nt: TGTGCCAGCAGTCGTACGGGGGCCGACACAGATACGCAGTATTTT
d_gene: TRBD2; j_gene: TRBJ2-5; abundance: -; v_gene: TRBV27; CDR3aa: CAIREGSGTQYF; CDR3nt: TGTGCCATTAGGGAGGGGTCTGGGACCCAGTACTTC
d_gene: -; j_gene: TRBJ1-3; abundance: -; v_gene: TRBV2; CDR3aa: CASSEGPFRDTIYF; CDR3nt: TGTGCCAGCAGTGAAGGGCCGTTTAGGGACACCATATATTTT
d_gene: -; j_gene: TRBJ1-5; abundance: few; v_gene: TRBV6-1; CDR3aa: CASSEAGWQGDQPQHF; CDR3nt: TGTGCCAGCAGTGAAGCGGGGTGGCAGGGTGACCAGCCCCAGCATTTT
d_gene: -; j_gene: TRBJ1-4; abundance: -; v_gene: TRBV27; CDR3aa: CASSLSDNEKLFF; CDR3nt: TGTGCCAGCAGTTTATCGGATAATGAAAAACTGTTTTTT
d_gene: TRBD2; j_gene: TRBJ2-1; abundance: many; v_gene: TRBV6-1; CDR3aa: CASSTGTNNEQFF; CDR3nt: TGTGCCAGCTCCACCGGGACTAACAATGAGCAGTTCTTC
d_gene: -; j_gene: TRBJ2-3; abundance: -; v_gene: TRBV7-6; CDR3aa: CASSFLRSVADTQYF; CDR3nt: TGTGCCAGCAGCTTCCTAAGGTCCGTGGCAGATACGCAGTATTTT
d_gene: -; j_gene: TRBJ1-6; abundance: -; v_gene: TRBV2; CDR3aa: CASSENSPGFHSPLHF; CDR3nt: TGTGCCAGCAGTGAGAATAGTCCTGGGTTTCATTCACCCCTCCACTTT
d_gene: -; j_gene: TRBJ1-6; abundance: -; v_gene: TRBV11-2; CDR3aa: CATGRDTRRNSPLHF; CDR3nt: TGTGCCACCGGACGGGACACGAGGAGGAATTCACCCCTCCACTTT
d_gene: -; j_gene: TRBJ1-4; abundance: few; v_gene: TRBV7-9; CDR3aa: CASSLSRQGRWNEKLFF; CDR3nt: TGTGCCAGCAGTTTAAGTAGGCAGGGGCGATGGAATGAAAAACTGTTTTTT
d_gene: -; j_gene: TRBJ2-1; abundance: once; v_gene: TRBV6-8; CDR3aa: CASSYSLDSSIYNEQFF; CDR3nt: TGTGCCAGCAGTTACTCGCTTGACTCCTCCATCTACAATGAGCAGTTCTTC
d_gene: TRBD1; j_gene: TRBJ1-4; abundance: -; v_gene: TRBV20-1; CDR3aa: CSARVDRGGF; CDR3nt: TGCAGTGCTAGAGTGGACAGGGGGGGTTTT
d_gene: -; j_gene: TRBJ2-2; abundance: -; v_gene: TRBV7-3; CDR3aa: CASSQTVWGTGELFF; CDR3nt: TGTGCCAGCAGTCAAACCGTCTGGGGCACCGGGGAGCTGTTTTTT
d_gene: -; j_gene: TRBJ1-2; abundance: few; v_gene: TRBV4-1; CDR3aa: CASSQVKSGQAGYTF; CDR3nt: TGCGCCAGCAGCCAAGTGAAGTCGGGGCAGGCTGGCTACACCTTC
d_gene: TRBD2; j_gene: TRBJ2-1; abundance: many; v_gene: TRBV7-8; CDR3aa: CASSLRSRGGHEQFF; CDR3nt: TGTGCCAGCAGCTTACGATCGCGGGGGGGCCATGAGCAGTTCTTC
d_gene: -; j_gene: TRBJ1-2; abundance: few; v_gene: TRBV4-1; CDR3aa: CASSQDLIKDYTF; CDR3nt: TGCGCCAGCAGCCAAGATCTGATAAAAGACTACACCTTC
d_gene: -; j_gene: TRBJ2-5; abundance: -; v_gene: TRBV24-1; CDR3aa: CATRVQSPDTVQETQYF; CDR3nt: TGTGCCACCAGAGTGCAGTCTCCCGATACCGTACAAGAGACCCAGTACTTC
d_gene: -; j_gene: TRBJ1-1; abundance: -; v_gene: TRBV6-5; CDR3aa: CASSYSLNRVDGTEAFF; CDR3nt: TGTGCCAGCAGTTACTCGCTGAACAGGGTGGATGGGACTGAAGCTTTCTTT
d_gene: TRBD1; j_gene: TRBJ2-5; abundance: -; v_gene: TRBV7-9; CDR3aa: CASSLGGLAGGSGETQYF; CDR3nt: TGTGCCAGCAGCTTAGGAGGTTTGGCAGGGGGCTCTGGAGAGACCCAGTACTTC
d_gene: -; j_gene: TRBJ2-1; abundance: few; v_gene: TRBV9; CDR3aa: CASSVDPNSYNEQFF; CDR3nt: TGTGCCAGCAGCGTAGATCCCAATTCCTACAATGAGCAGTTCTTC
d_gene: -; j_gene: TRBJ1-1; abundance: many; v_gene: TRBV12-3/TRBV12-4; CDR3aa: CASSFRVSDGTEAFF; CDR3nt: TGTGCCAGCAGTTTCCGGGTGTCAGACGGCACTGAAGCTTTCTTT
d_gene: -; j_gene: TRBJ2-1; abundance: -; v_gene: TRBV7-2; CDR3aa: CASSWPEGLPYNEQFF; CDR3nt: TGTGCCAGCAGCTGGCCTGAGGGTCTACCATACAATGAGCAGTTCTTC
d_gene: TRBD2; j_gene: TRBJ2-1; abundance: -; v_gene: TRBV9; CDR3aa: CASSEQRGGGNNEQFF; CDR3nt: TGTGCCAGCAGCGAACAACGGGGCGGGGGGAACAATGAGCAGTTCTTC
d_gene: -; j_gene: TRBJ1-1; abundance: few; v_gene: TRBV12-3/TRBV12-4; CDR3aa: CASSFGELNTEAFF; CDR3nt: TGTGCCAGCAGTTTTGGGGAGTTGAACACTGAAGCTTTCTTT
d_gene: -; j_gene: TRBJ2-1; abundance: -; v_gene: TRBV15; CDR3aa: CATTGVLSSYNEQFF; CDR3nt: TGTGCCACCACTGGGGTTCTCAGCTCCTACAATGAGCAGTTCTTC
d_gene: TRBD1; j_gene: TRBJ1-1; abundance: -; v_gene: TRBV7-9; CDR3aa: CASSLLKGTGGPTDLNTEAFF; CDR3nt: TGTGCCAGCAGCTTATTGAAAGGGACAGGGGGCCCCACGGACCTGAACACTGAAGCTTTCTTT
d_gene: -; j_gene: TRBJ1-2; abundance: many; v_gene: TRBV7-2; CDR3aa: CASSLSGGEGYTF; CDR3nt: TGTGCCAGCAGCTTGAGCGGGGGCGAGGGCTACACCTTC
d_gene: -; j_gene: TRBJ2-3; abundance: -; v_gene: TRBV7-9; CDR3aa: CASSLSMASEFPDTQYF; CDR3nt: TGTGCCAGCAGCTTATCTATGGCTAGCGAGTTTCCAGATACGCAGTATTTT
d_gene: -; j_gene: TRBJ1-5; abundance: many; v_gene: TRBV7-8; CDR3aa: CASSLREGGSNQPQHF; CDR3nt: TGTGCCAGCAGCTTAAGGGAAGGGGGTAGCAATCAGCCCCAGCATTTT
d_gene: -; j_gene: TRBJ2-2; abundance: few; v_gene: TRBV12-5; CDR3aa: CASGLSGLASGELFF; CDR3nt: TGTGCTAGTGGTTTGTCCGGACTGGCCTCCGGGGAGCTGTTTTTT
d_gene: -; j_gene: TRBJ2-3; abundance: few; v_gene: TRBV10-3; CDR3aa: CAISEGGSTDTQYF; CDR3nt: TGTGCCATCAGTGAGGGGGGGAGCACAGATACGCAGTATTTT
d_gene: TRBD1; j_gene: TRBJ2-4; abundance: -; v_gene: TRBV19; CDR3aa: CASSSGQGGKNIQYF; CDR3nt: TGTGCCAGCTCATCTGGACAGGGAGGCAAAAACATTCAGTACTTC
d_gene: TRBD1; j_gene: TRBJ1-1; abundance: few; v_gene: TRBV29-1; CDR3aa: CSAGQGENTEAFF; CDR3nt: TGCAGCGCCGGACAGGGGGAGAACACTGAAGCTTTCTTT
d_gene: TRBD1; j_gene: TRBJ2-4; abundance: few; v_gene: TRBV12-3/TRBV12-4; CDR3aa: CASSFFPGTGENIQYF; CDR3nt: TGTGCCAGCAGTTTTTTCCCCGGGACAGGGGAGAACATTCAGTACTTC
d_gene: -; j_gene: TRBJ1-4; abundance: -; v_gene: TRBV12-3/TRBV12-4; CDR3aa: CASSPGRRIATNEKLFF; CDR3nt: TGTGCCAGCAGCCCGGGACGCCGGATAGCAACTAATGAAAAACTGTTTTTT
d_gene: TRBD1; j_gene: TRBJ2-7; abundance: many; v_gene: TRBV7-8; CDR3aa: CASSNYRDRGFYEQYF; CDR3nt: TGTGCCAGCAGCAACTACCGGGACAGGGGGTTCTACGAGCAGTACTTC
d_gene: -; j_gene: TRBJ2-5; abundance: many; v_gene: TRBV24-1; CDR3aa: CATSDSGETQYF; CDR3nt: TGTGCCACCAGTGATTCCGGAGAGACCCAGTACTTC
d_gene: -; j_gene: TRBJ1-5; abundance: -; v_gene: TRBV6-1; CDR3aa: CASTDTGPQHF; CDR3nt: TGTGCCAGCACCGATACGGGTCCCCAGCATTTT
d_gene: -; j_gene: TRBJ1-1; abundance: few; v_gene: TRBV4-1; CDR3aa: CASSQPPGEGTGHTEAFF; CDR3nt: TGCGCCAGCAGCCAGCCTCCAGGGGAGGGAACAGGTCACACTGAAGCTTTCTTT
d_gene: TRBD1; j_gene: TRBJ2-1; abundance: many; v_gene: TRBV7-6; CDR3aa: CASSLGQGAEEQFF; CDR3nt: TGTGCCAGCAGCTTGGGACAGGGGGCGGAGGAGCAGTTCTTC
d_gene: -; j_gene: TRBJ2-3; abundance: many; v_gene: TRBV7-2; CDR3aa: CASSFYGGTDTQYF; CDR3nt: TGTGCCAGCAGTTTCTATGGGGGCACAGATACGCAGTATTTT
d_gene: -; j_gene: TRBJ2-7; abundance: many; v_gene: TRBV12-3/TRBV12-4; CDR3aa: CASSSAATYEQYF; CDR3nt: TGTGCCAGCAGTTCGGCAGCAACCTACGAGCAGTACTTC
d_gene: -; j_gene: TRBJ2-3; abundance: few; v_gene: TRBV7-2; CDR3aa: CASSLDPTPGPPGDTQYF; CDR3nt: TGTGCCAGCAGCTTAGACCCCACCCCGGGACCACCGGGGGATACGCAGTATTTT
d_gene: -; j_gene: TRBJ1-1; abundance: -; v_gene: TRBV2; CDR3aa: CASSGGVTEAFF; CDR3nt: TGTGCCAGCAGTGGGGGGGTTACTGAAGCTTTCTTT
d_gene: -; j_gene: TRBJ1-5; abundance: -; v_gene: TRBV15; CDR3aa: CATSRDLGGQPQHF; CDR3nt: TGTGCCACCAGCAGAGATCTCGGGGGTCAGCCCCAGCATTTT
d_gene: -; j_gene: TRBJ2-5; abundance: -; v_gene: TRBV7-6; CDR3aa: CASSERKGRRDQETQYF; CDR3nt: TGTGCCAGCAGCGAAAGGAAGGGTAGGAGGGACCAAGAGACCCAGTACTTC
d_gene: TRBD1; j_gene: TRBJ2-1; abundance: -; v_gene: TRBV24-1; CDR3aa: CATSDRGLYNEQFF; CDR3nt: TGTGCCACCAGTGACAGGGGGCTCTACAATGAGCAGTTCTTC
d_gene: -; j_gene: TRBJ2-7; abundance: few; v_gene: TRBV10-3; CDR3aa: CAISGAGSSYEQYF; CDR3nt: TGTGCCATCTCAGGGGCAGGTAGCTCCTACGAGCAGTACTTC
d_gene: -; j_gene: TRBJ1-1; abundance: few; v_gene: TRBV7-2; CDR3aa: CASSSSRHRTAEAFF; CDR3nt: TGTGCCAGCAGCTCGTCCAGACATAGGACGGCTGAAGCTTTCTTT